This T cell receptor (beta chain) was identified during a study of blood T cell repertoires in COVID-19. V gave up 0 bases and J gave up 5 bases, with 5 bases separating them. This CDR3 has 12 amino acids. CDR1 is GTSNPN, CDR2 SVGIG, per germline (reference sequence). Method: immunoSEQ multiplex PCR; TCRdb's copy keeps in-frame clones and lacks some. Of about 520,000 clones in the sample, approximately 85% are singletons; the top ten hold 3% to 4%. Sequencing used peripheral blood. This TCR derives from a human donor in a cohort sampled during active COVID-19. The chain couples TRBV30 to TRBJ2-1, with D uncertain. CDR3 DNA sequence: TGTGCCTGGAGTGTAAGCCACAATGAGCAGTTCTTC. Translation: CAWSVSHNEQFF.